Shown below are 11 T cell receptor beta chains from a single sample sequenced in a study of blood T cells in healthy people across ages (dated by TCRdb to 2014 to 2015). The protocol used for the library was 5' RACE. The instrument was an Illumina HiSeq 2500. The second PCR ran for roughly 7 to 12 cycles and used a J-beta primer mix along with a sample-barcoded 5' primer. The public reads were reprocessed in TCRdb via fastp at Q25 and MiXCR, keeping in-frame beta chains. Rows are unified per CDR3 protein, each entry keeping the most common DNA and genes. Within this sample are 870,000 or so distinct CDR3 sequences, with 29% of them counted one time only. The ten largest clones represent approximately 15% of the sample. The specimen was blood. The receptors were sampled from a woman older than 75 in good health.

This clonotype was counted ten times or more. The V call is TRBV7-9, the J call TRBJ2-3; possible D gene TRBD1, 5 bases. This CDR3 has 14 amino acids. The V gene lost 3 bases and the J gene lost 4 bases, with 11 bases spanning the gap. In germline, CDR1 is SEHNR, CDR2 FQNEAQ (reference sequence). The CDR3: CASSFGQSADTQYF. The CDR3 coding sequence is TGTGCCAGCAGCTTCGGACAATCCGCAGATACGCAGTATTTT. The whole variable domain, remainder taken from reference TRBV7-9 and TRBJ2-3, is DTGVSQNPRHKITKRGQNVTFRCDPISEHNRLYWYRQTLGQGPEFLTYFQNEAQLEKSRLLSDRFSAERPKGSFSTLEIQRTEQGDSAMYLCASSFGQSADTQYFGPGTRLTVL.

As for this clonotype: The junction does not match germline at one end; this may be a read error. The V call is TRBV20-1, the J call TRBJ2-3, with D maybe TRBD2 (6 bases). CDR1 is DFQATT and CDR2 is SNEGSKA in the germline V gene (reference sequence). The CDR3 runs 12 residues. This CDR3 reads CSARGLDYTRYF. The CDR3, as DNA: TGCAGTGCTAGAGGACTAGACTATACGCGGTATTTT.

Details on this clonotype: A much larger clone sits a single nucleotide away, making a read error possible. The chain combines TRBV4-2 with TRBJ2-1; possibly TRBD1 or TRBD2 for D (5 bases each). The V and J ends lost 4 bases and 6 bases respectively, with 19 bases between them. Looked up from germline, CDR1 is LGHNA and CDR2 is YNFKEQ. The CDR3 has 16 residues. The CDR3 bases are TGTGCCAGCAGCCCTGAGGGAGAGGGGAGCACCAATGAGCAGTTCTTC. This encodes CASSPEGEGSTNEQFF.

There are many counts of this clonotype. This chain joins TRBV7-9 and TRBJ2-5; D may match TRBD1 or TRBD2 (5 bases each). Germline V gives CDR1 SEHNR, CDR2 FQNEAQ (reference sequence). V was cut by 5 bases and J by 4 bases, with 11 bases left in between. The length of the CDR3 is 13 residues. The CDR3 protein is CASSVSGGETQYF. The CDR3 DNA follows: TGTGCCAGCAGCGTATCTGGGGGAGAGACCCAGTACTTC. Using reference TRBV7-9 and TRBJ2-5 for the parts outside the CDR3, the full variable domain is DTGVSQNPRHKITKRGQNVTFRCDPISEHNRLYWYRQTLGQGPEFLTYFQNEAQLEKSRLLSDRFSAERPKGSFSTLEIQRTEQGDSAMYLCASSVSGGETQYFGPGTRLLVL.

This clonotype was seen ten or more times. The chain is built from TRBV6-2 or TRBV6-3 and TRBJ1-1; tentative D call: TRBD1 (6 bases). With 5 bases removed from V and 8 bases from J, the gap between germline ends came to 12 bases. Germline V gene sequence: CDR1 MNHEY, CDR2 SVGEGT. This CDR3 contains 12 residues. The CDR3 DNA reads TGTGCCAGCAGTCAGGGGTTTGCCGAAGCTTTCTTT. Encoded protein: CASSQGFAEAFF.

The genes are TRBV7-2 and TRBJ2-2, with 7 bases fitting TRBD1. After removal of 6 bases from V and 4 bases from J, the junction contained 5 bases not matched to a gene. The length of the CDR3 is 14 residues. Germline V gene lookup returns CDR1 SGHTA and CDR2 FQGNSA. The CDR3 bases are TGTGCCAGCAGGGGACAGCGCGGCACCGGGGAGCTGTTTTTT. Amino acid sequence: CASRGQRGTGELFF.

This clonotype was found many times. The rearrangement uses TRBV6-1 and TRBJ2-1, with 11 bases matching TRBD2. CDR3 length equals 16 residues. Germline CDR1 MNHNS, CDR2 SASEGT. Unmatched junction bases numbered 8, after V lost 7 bases and J lost 3 bases. In DNA, the CDR3 is TGTGCCAGCATAGGGCTAGCGGGGGGAAACTACAATGAGCAGTTCTTC. This gives the protein CASIGLAGGNYNEQFF.

In this sample, this clonotype turned up a few times. The chain links TRBV2 to TRBJ1-2; D gene unclear. Trimming pared 2 bases from V and 6 bases from J, leaving 10 bases between. Per the germline V gene, CDR1 is SNHLY and CDR2 is FYNNEI. The CDR3 loop spans 13 amino acids. CDR3 sequence reads: CASSERLGNGYTF. In DNA form, the CDR3 reads TGTGCCAGCAGTGAAAGGCTTGGGAATGGCTACACCTTC.

The chain combines TRBV6-5 with TRBJ2-5; the match to TRBD2 covers 12 bases. Germline V gene data show CDR1 as MNHEY and CDR2 as SVGAGI. V lost 4 bases, J lost 5 bases, and 8 bases stayed unmatched. This CDR3 contains 16 residues. CDR3 nucleotides: TGTGCCAGCAGTTTCTCACTAGCGGGAGGCTATGAGACCCAGTACTTC. It encodes CASSFSLAGGYETQYF.

CDR3 nucleotide sequence: TGCGCCAGCAGCATAATATCGCCGGGACGGTCGGGAGTTGAGCAGTTCTTC. Translated: CASSIISPGRSGVEQFF. This sequence joins TRBV5-1 and TRBJ2-1, with D maybe TRBD2 (6 bases). This CDR3 has 17 residues. Between the trimmed V and J ends, which lost 4 bases and 9 bases, there was a span of 26 bases. Germline assignment: CDR1 SGHRS and CDR2 YFSETQ. Based on the CDR3 plus reference TRBV5-1 and TRBJ2-1, the full variable domain is KAGVTQTPRYLIKTRGQQVTLSCSPISGHRSVSWYQQTPGQGLQFLFEYFSETQRNKGNFPGRFSGRQFSNSRSEMNVSTLELGDSALYLCASSIISPGRSGVEQFFGPGTRLTVL.

The V and J genes are TRBV20-1 and TRBJ1-1, with D perhaps TRBD1 (6 bases). The V gene's germline CDR1 is DFQATT and CDR2 SNEGSKA (reference sequence). V was shortened by 2 bases and J by 8 bases, with 15 bases between the two germline ends. The CDR3 length is 13 residues. CDR3 bases: TGCAGTGCTAGATCTGGGGGCGAGCCGGAAGCTTTCTTT. Translated: CSARSGGEPEAFF.